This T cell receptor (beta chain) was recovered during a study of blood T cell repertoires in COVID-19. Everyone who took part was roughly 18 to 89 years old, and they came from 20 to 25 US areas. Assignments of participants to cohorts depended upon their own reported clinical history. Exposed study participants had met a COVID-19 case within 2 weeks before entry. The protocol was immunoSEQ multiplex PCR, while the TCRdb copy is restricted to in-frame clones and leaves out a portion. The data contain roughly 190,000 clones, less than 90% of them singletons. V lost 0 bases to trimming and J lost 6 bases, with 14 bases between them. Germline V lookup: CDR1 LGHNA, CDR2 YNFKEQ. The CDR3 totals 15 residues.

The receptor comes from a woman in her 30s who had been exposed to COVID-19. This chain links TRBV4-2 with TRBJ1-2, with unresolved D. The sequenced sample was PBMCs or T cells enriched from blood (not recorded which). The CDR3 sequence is CASSQDLEVSNGYTF. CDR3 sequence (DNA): TGTGCCAGCAGCCAAGATCTGGAGGTCTCGAATGGCTACACCTTC.